The clone carrying this T cell receptor beta chain has just a few counts. What it binds is not known. TCRdb ran MiXCR on the 5' RACE reads and lists one entry per CDR3 protein. The sample records about 560,000 distinct CDR3 sequences, roughly 17% being singletons. These data originate in a study of T-cell memory formation after mild COVID-19. Whole-study results and caveats: Memory sampled before infection contained some responding clones, suggesting cross-reactive memory joined. The CD4+ clones that contracted clustered mainly within CM and EM, and the CD8+ clones concentrated in EMRA.

The origin of this receptor is an adult woman who had mild COVID-19 (a few samples of this study predate the infection). Cell type and time point are not known. Sequencing was carried out using PBMCs or a T cell subset sorted from them (not recorded which).

CDR3 protein: CASSQTGGQSYF. As DNA, the CDR3 is TGTGCCAGCAGCCAGACAGGAGGGCAATCGTACTTC. This chain uses TRBV7-6 with TRBJ2-7; the D call may be TRBD1 or TRBD2 (6 bases each). Trimming shortened V by 5 bases and J by 12 bases, and 17 bases separated the two germline ends. CDR1 is SGHVS and CDR2 is FNYEAQ in the germline V gene. The CDR3 is 12 residues long.